The entry that follows covers one T cell receptor beta chain sequence. This entry belongs to a study of T cells in localized non-small cell lung cancer. Using immunoSEQ multiplex PCR, the repertoire was profiled, and TCRdb retains in-frame clones only, with some absent. The table lists over a thousand clones, around a third of them singletons. V shed 5 bases, J shed 5 bases, and the junction held 10 bases outside the gene matches. CDR3 length: 17 residues. Germline V gives CDR1 SGHNT, CDR2 YENEEA. Sequencing used lung tumor tissue, obtained before any cancer treatment. The receptor comes from a male donor aged 60 or over with stage II squamous cell lung carcinoma. The rearrangement uses TRBV11-3 and TRBJ2-5; 14 nucleotides match TRBD2. CDR3 coding DNA: TGTGCCAGCAGCCCGGGACTAGCGGGAGTTCTACGTGAGACCCAGTACTTC. Protein: CASSPGLAGVLRETQYF.